This T cell receptor beta chain was found in a study of Graves' ophthalmopathy and Graves' hyperthyroidism. Broader study findings: Researchers report that a 13-signature model separated ophthalmopathy from stable hyperthyroidism, posting less than 90% sensitivity and roughly 80% specificity. Blood samples also showed most expanded thyroid clonotypes exceeding 0.001 frequency.

This clonotype was detected many times. The target antigen is unknown. RNA transcripts yielded amplified TCR beta CDR3 regions. HTBI primers served in a first-round RT-PCR, which a second-round multiplex PCR followed. TCRdb fed the multiplex PCR reads into MiXCR, producing one record per CDR3 protein. The repertoire holds about 150,000 distinct CDR3 sequences, with under 40% as singletons. None of the included patients had other autoimmune diseases, uncontrolled infections, pregnancy or lactation, as these led to exclusion. Trimming took off 6 bases at V and 10 bases at J, with 16 bases between the two ends. Germline lookup yields CDR1 LGHNT and CDR2 FRNRAP. This CDR3 spans 14 amino acids.

The sequenced sample was peripheral blood. The chain joins TRBV12-5 to TRBJ1-6; tentative D call: TRBD1 (6 bases). The TCR sequence derives from a woman between 40 and 50 years old with Graves' ophthalmopathy. This CDR3 is CASGEKGVGSPLHF. The CDR3 region has the DNA TGTGCTAGTGGGGAAAAGGGGGTTGGGTCACCCCTCCACTTT. The whole variable domain, filled in from reference TRBV12-5 and TRBJ1-6, reads DARVTQTPRHKVTEMGQEVTMRCQPILGHNTVFWYRQTMMQGLELLAYFRNRAPLDDSGMPKDRFSAEMPDATLATLKIQPSEPRDSAVYFCASGEKGVGSPLHFGNGTRLTVT.